This entry lists 22 T cell receptor beta chains sequenced from one sample in a study of blood T cell repertoires in COVID-19. Method: immunoSEQ multiplex PCR; TCRdb's copy keeps in-frame clones and lacks some. The data show 75,000 to 80,000 clones, roughly 89% seen once. Input material: peripheral blood. These TCRs come from a human donor in a cohort sampled during active COVID-19.

The chain has TRBV3-1 (or the pseudogene TRBV3-2) and TRBJ2-5; 10 bases match TRBD2. V trimming: 1 base; J trimming: 6 bases; junction bases outside the gene matches: 8. This CDR3 contains 16 residues. In germline, CDR1 is LGHDT, CDR2 YNNKEL (reference sequence). In DNA form, the CDR3 reads TGTGCCAGCAGCCAAGGGAGAGCGGGGGGGCAAAAGACCCAGTACTTC. This codes for CASSQGRAGGQKTQYF.

V and J are TRBV4-3 and TRBJ2-5; D possibly corresponds to TRBD2 (6 bases). V was cut by 2 bases and J by 0 bases, with 13 bases left in between. This CDR3 has 16 residues. Germline-derived CDR1 and CDR2 are LGHNA and YSLEER. This CDR3 reads CASSQLLGDYQETQYF. Written as DNA, the CDR3 is TGCGCCAGCAGCCAACTCCTCGGGGACTACCAAGAGACCCAGTACTTC.

This sequence joins TRBV27 and TRBJ2-5; 7 bases line up with TRBD1. The CDR3 is 17 residues long. The ends lost 9 bases at V and 0 bases at J; junction bases unmatched: 16. CDR1 is MNHEY and CDR2 is SMNVEV in the germline V gene (reference sequence). CDR3 DNA sequence: TGTGCCAGTCCCAACGACAGGGAGTCTCCGTACCAAGAGACCCAGTACTTC. Residues: CASPNDRESPYQETQYF.

The chain is built from TRBV5-1 and TRBJ1-2, with TRBD1 as a possible D gene (6 bases). V lost 3 bases and J lost 4, with 16 bases in between. The CDR3 length is 15 residues. The V gene's germline CDR1 is SGHRS and CDR2 YFSETQ. CDR3 DNA: TGCGCCAGCAGCTCTCCGGGACAAATGCCCTATGGCTACACCTTC. Amino acids: CASSSPGQMPYGYTF.

The genes are TRBV12-5 and TRBJ2-7; D is unclear. The V and J ends lost 6 bases and 2 bases respectively, with 8 bases between them. CDR1 and CDR2 from the germline V gene are LGHNT and FRNRAP. CDR3 length: 12 amino acids. The chain's CDR3 is CASGLVPYEQYF. The CDR3 DNA sequence: TGTGCTAGTGGACTTGTGCCCTACGAGCAGTACTTC.

This chain connects TRBV5-1 to TRBJ2-1, with TRBD1 matching over 9 bases. Germline V gene sequence: CDR1 SGHRS, CDR2 YFSETQ. CDR3 length equals 15 residues. The V gene end was trimmed by 3 bases and the J gene end by 3 bases; junction bases not matched to a gene: 4. CDR3 sequence: CASSWGQGGYNEQFF. CDR3 nucleotides: TGCGCCAGCAGCTGGGGACAGGGAGGCTACAATGAGCAGTTCTTC. The full variable domain, in which reference TRBV5-1 and TRBJ2-1 provide the parts outside the CDR3, is KAGVTQTPRYLIKTRGQQVTLSCSPISGHRSVSWYQQTPGQGLQFLFEYFSETQRNKGNFPGRFSGRQFSNSRSEMNVSTLELGDSALYLCASSWGQGGYNEQFFGPGTRLTVL.

This rearrangement joins TRBV25-1 to TRBJ1-2; 9 nucleotides align to TRBD1. The germline V gene encodes CDR1 MGHDK and CDR2 SYGVNS. CDR3 length: 15 amino acids. V dropped 3 bases and J dropped 6; count of bases not matched to a gene: 8. For the CDR3, the DNA is TGTGCCAGCAGTGACCAATGGACAGGGGAGGATGGCTACACCTTC. Translated, it gives CASSDQWTGEDGYTF.

The V call is TRBV19, the J call TRBJ1-3; D might be TRBD1 (5 bases). CDR1 and CDR2 (germline): LNHDA, SQIVND (reference sequence). The CDR3 loop spans 14 amino acids. The V end lost 3 bases, the J end lost 1 base, and 7 bases lay between the germline ends. CDR3 amino acids: CASSIRASGNTIYF. The CDR3 nucleotides are TGTGCCAGTAGTATCAGGGCTTCTGGAAACACCATATATTTT.

This chain uses TRBV19 with TRBJ2-1, with 13 nucleotides matching TRBD2. This CDR3 is built from 15 residues. Germline V gene sequence: CDR1 LNHDA, CDR2 SQIVND (reference sequence). V was clipped by 6 bases and J by 4 bases; unmatched bases: 3. In DNA, the CDR3 is TGTGCCAGTAGGCTGACTAGCGGGGGGTACAATGAGCAGTTCTTC. Its protein is CASRLTSGGYNEQFF.

V usage is TRBV7-3 and J usage is TRBJ1-6; 7 bases agree with TRBD1. V lost 10 bases and J lost 11; bases outside the gene matches: 11. Germline V gene lookup returns CDR1 SGHTA and CDR2 FQGTGA. There are 13 residues in the CDR3. The CDR3 DNA reads TGTGCCAATGATGACAGGGAGGTCCCACCCCTCCACTTT. Translated: CANDDREVPPLHF.

V and J are TRBV5-1 and TRBJ1-1; 9 positions match TRBD1. This CDR3 comprises 16 residues. CDR1 SGHRS and CDR2 YFSETQ come from the germline V gene. With 0 bases clipped from V and 4 bases from J, the junction kept 7 bases outside the gene matches. Here the CDR3 reads CASSLAVVTGGTEAFF. The CDR3 DNA reads as TGCGCCAGCAGCTTGGCCGTGGTGACAGGGGGCACTGAAGCTTTCTTT.

V and J are TRBV7-2 and TRBJ1-1; D may be TRBD1 (6 bases). The CDR3 totals 18 residues. V was pared by 2 bases and J by 2 bases, with 21 bases between. The germline gives CDR1 SGHTA, CDR2 FQGNSA. CDR3 coding DNA: TGTGCCAGCAGCTTACTTTTATCGGCAGGGGCCACCAACACTGAAGCTTTCTTT. Translation: CASSLLLSAGATNTEAFF.

The genes are TRBV19 and TRBJ1-4; 11 nucleotides match TRBD1. Germline V lookup: CDR1 LNHDA, CDR2 SQIVND (reference sequence). CDR3 length: 14 residues. The V and J ends lost 3 bases and 10 bases, in that order; junction bases with no gene match: 4. The CDR3 DNA reads as TGTGCCAGTAGTATGGGACAGGGGGGAGGAAAACTGTTTTTT. This codes for CASSMGQGGGKLFF.

This chain uses TRBV5-8 with TRBJ2-5; 8 bases are shared with TRBD2. Germline CDR1 is SGHTS and CDR2 is YDEGEE. V was clipped by 4 bases and J by 5 bases; unmatched bases: 10. CDR3 length equals 15 residues. CDR3 residues: CASSPEGVAGETQYF. Here the CDR3 DNA reads TGTGCCAGCAGCCCCGAAGGAGTAGCGGGGGAGACCCAGTACTTC.

This chain connects TRBV9 to TRBJ1-1; tentatively, D is TRBD1 (5 bases). Trimming took 7 bases from V and 1 from J, leaving 11 bases between them. CDR3 length equals 13 residues. Germline CDR1 is SGDLS and CDR2 is YYNGEE. CDR3 sequence: CASSEGANTEAFF. CDR3 in DNA: TGTGCCAGCTCGGAAGGGGCGAACACTGAAGCTTTCTTT. Combining the CDR3 with reference TRBV9 and TRBJ1-1 gives the whole variable domain DSGVTQTPKHLITATGQRVTLRCSPRSGDLSVYWYQQSLDQGLQFLIQYYNGEERAKGNILERFSAQQFPDLHSELNLSSLELGDSALYFCASSEGANTEAFFGQGTRLTVV.

This chain links TRBV18 with TRBJ2-3; 10 nucleotides line up with TRBD2. This CDR3 is built from 16 residues. Germline CDR1 reads KGHSH; CDR2 reads LQKENI. The trim removed 1 base at V and 3 bases at J, leaving 4 bases unmatched. The DNA of the CDR3 is TGTGCCAGCTCACCACTCAAAGCGGGGGGGACAGATACGCAGTATTTT. The encoded protein is CASSPLKAGGTDTQYF.

The gene calls are TRBV30 and TRBJ1-5; 8 bases are shared with TRBD1. CDR3 size: 15 residues. Germline V gene lookup returns CDR1 GTSNPN and CDR2 SVGIG (reference sequence). V trimming: 3 bases; J trimming: 1 base; junction bases outside the gene matches: 5. CDR3 region: CAWRVTGASNQPQHF. In DNA form, the CDR3 reads TGTGCCTGGAGGGTGACAGGGGCCAGCAATCAGCCCCAGCATTTT.

This chain joins TRBV7-7 and TRBJ2-5, with TRBD1 identical over 7 bases. Per the germline V gene, CDR1 is SSHAT and CDR2 is FNYEAQ (reference sequence). This CDR3 contains 15 residues. The V and J ends lost 1 base and 1 base, in that order; junction bases with no gene match: 3. CDR3 in amino acids: CASSLGGTAQETQYF. In DNA, the CDR3 is TGTGCCAGCAGCTTAGGGGGGACAGCCCAAGAGACCCAGTACTTC.

This clone appeared once. CDR3 sequence reads: CASSYSTAGEREQYF. Here the CDR3 DNA reads TGTGCCAGCAGTTACTCTACGGCAGGGGAAAGGGAGCAGTACTTC. The genes are TRBV6-2 or TRBV6-3 and TRBJ2-7; possible D gene TRBD1, 6 bases. The V end lost 0 bases, the J end lost 7 bases, and 16 bases lay between the germline ends. The CDR3 loop spans 15 amino acids. The V gene's germline CDR1 is MNHEY and CDR2 SVGEGT.

The chain combines TRBV6-6 with TRBJ2-3, with D tentatively TRBD1 (6 bases). CDR3 length: 15 residues. V lost 0 bases, J lost 4 bases, and 11 bases lay in between. CDR1 and CDR2 from the germline V gene are MNHNY and SVGAGI (reference sequence). This chain's CDR3 is CASSYSAGVADTQYF. CDR3 sequence (DNA): TGTGCCAGCAGTTACTCGGCAGGGGTCGCAGATACGCAGTATTTT.

Details on this clone: A junction boundary mismatches the germline segment, possibly from a read error. The chain combines TRBV7-7 with TRBJ2-1, with 7 bases aligning to TRBD2. This CDR3 is 17 amino acids long. Germline V lookup: CDR1 SSHAT, CDR2 FNYEAQ (reference sequence). CDR3 DNA sequence: TGTGCTAGCAGCCCCTGGGGGGGTAGGAGCTCCTACAATGAGCAGTTCTTC. Protein: CASSPWGGRSSYNEQFF.

This chain links TRBV14 with TRBJ2-7; tentative D call: TRBD2 (5 bases). The CDR3 spans 15 residues. The V end was cut by 3 bases, the J end by 3 bases, with 15 bases between. CDR1 is SGHDN, CDR2 FVKESK, per germline. The CDR3 bases are TGTGCCAGCAGCCATATGGGCGCAGGAGGCTACGAGCAGTACTTC. Translation: CASSHMGAGGYEQYF.